Below, one T cell receptor (beta chain) is given with its context. As yet, its antigen is unknown. These data come from a study of cytotoxic CD8 clonotypes in ibrutinib-treated CLL. Study summary: Investigators reported about 24 partial and 2 complete responses; after median 68 months, 14 patients remained remitted and some 12 progressed. Overall study findings and caveats: Clonality was elevated at ibrutinib response and had returned toward baseline at progression.

Sequencing used immunoSEQ multiplex PCR; TCRdb keeps in-frame clones, though not all of them. The table shows 120,000 to 150,000 clones, with around 93% occurring only once. Germline V gene lookup returns CDR1 SGHVS and CDR2 FNYEAQ. The CDR3 covers 18 residues. J was trimmed by 3 bases and V by 1 base; bases with no gene match: 12. This chain links TRBV7-6 with TRBJ2-5, with TRBD1 identical over 9 bases. The sample consisted of PBMCs, taken after 12 months of ibrutinib treatment. This receptor was taken from a human donor with chronic lymphocytic leukemia. The DNA of the CDR3 is TGTGCCAGCAGCTTAGTGAGGACAGGGGCCTTGTGGAAAGAGACCCAGTACTTC. It codes for CASSLVRTGALWKETQYF. The full variable domain, with the rest looked up from reference TRBV7-6 and TRBJ2-5, is GAGVSQSPRYKVTKRGQDVALRCDPISGHVSLYWYRQALGQGPEFLTYFNYEAQQDKSGLPNDRFSAERPEGSISTLTIQRTEQRDSAMYRCASSLVRTGALWKETQYFGPGTRLLVL.